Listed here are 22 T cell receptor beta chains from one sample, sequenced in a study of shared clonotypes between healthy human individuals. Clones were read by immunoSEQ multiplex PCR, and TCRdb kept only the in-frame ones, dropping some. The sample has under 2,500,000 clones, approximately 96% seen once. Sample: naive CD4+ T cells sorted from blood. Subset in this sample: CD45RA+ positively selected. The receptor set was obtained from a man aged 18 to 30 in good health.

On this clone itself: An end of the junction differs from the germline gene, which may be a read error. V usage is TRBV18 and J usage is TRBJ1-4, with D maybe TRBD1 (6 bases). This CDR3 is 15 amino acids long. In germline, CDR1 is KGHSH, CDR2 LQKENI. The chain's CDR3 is CASSPTGTTNEKLFF. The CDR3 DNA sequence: TGTGCCAGCTCACCAACCGGGACAACGAATGAAAAACTGTTTTTT.

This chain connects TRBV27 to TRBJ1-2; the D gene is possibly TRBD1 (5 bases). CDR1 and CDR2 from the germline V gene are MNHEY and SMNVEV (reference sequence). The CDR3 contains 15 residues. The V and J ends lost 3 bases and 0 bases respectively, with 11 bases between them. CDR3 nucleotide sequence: TGTGCCAGCAGTTTTAGGGGCCCACCTAACTATGGCTACACCTTC. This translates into CASSFRGPPNYGYTF.

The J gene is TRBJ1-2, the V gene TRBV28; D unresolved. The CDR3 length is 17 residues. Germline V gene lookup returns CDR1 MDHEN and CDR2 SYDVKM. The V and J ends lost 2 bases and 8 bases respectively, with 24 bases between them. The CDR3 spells CASSLHGGLSRSGGYTF. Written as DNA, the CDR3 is TGTGCCAGCAGTTTACACGGAGGGTTATCAAGGTCGGGGGGCTACACCTTC.

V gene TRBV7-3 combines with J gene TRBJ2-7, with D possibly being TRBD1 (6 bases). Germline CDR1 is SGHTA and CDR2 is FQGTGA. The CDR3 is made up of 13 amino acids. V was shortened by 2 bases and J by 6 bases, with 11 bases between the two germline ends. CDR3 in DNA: TGTGCCAGCAGCTTAGCCTCAGGGGCCGAGCAGTACTTC. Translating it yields CASSLASGAEQYF.

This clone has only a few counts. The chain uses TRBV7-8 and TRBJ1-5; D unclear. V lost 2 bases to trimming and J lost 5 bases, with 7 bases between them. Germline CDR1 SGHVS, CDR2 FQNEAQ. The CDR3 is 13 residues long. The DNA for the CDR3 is TGTGCCAGCAGCTTACTGGATGATCAGCCCCAGCATTTT. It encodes CASSLLDDQPQHF.

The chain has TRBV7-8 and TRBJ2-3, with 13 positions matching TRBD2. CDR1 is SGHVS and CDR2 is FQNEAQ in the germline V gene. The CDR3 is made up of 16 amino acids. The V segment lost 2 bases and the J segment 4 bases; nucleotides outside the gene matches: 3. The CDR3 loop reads CASSLRLAGGPDTQYF. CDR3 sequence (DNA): TGTGCCAGCAGCTTAAGACTAGCGGGAGGACCAGATACGCAGTATTTT.

As DNA, the CDR3 is TGTGCCTGGAGTGAGTACAATGAGCAGTTCTTC. This gives the protein CAWSEYNEQFF. The chain has TRBV30 and TRBJ2-1; D is unclear. Trimming removed 1 base from V and 4 bases from J, with 2 bases in between. This CDR3 comprises 11 residues. The germline V gene has CDR1 GTSNPN and CDR2 SVGIG (reference sequence).

CDR3 loop: CASSSGTGPNTGELFF. CDR3 coding DNA: TGTGCCAGCTCATCCGGGACAGGACCGAACACCGGGGAGCTGTTTTTT. The V gene is TRBV18, the J gene TRBJ2-2; 8 bases are a match to TRBD1. The CDR3 runs to 16 residues. V lost 5 bases to trimming and J lost 0 bases; unmatched junction nucleotides: 5. CDR1 is KGHSH, CDR2 LQKENI, per germline.

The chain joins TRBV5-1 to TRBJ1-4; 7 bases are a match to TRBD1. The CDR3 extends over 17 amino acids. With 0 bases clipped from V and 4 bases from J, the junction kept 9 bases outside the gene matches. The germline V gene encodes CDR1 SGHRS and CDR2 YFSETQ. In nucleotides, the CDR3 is TGCGCCAGCAGCTTGGCCGCAGGGGGTCCTCTTAATGAAAAACTGTTTTTT. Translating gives CASSLAAGGPLNEKLFF.

Here the CDR3 DNA reads TGTGCCTGCCCTATGGCGGGGACTCTCGGAAACACCATATATTTT. Protein: CACPMAGTLGNTIYF. The gene calls are TRBV30 and TRBJ1-3; D is possibly TRBD1 (5 bases). Trimming stripped 6 bases from V and 4 bases from J, with 19 bases between. Germline CDR1 and CDR2: GTSNPN and SVGIG (reference sequence). This CDR3 is 15 amino acids long.

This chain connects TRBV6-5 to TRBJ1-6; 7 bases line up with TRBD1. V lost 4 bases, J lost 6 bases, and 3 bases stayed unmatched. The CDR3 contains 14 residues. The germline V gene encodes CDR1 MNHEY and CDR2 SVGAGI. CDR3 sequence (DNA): TGTGCCAGCAGTTTTGACAGGGTTAATTCACCCCTCCACTTT. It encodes CASSFDRVNSPLHF.

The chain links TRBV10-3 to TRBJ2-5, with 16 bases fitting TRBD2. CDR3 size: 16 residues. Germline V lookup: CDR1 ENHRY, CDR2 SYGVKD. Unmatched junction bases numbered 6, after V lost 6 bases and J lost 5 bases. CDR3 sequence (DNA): TGTGCCATCAGGCCGGGACTAGCGGGGGGGCCGGAGACCCAGTACTTC. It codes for CAIRPGLAGGPETQYF.

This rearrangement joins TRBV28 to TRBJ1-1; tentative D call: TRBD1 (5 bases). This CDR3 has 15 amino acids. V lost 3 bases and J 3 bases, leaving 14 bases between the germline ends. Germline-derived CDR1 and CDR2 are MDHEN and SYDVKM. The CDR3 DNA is TGTGCCAGCAGTTTTCACCGGTTGGGGGACACTGAAGCTTTCTTT. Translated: CASSFHRLGDTEAFF. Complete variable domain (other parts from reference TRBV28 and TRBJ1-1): DVKVTQSSRYLVKRTGEKVFLECVQDMDHENMFWYRQDPGLGLRLIYFSYDVKMKEKGDIPEGYSVSREKKERFSLILESASTNQTSMYLCASSFHRLGDTEAFFGQGTRLTVV.

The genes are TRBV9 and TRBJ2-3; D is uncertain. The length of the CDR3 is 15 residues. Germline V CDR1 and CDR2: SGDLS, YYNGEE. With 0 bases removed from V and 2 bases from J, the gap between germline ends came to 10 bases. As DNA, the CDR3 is TGTGCCAGCAGCGTAGCCCTGGGGTACACAGATACGCAGTATTTT. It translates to CASSVALGYTDTQYF.

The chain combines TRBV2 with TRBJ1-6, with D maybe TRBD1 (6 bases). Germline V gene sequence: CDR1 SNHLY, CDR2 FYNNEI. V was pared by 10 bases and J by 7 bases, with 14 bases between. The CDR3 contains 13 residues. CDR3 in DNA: TGTGCCACAGCTACCGGGGGCAATTCACCCCTCCACTTT. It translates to CATATGGNSPLHF.

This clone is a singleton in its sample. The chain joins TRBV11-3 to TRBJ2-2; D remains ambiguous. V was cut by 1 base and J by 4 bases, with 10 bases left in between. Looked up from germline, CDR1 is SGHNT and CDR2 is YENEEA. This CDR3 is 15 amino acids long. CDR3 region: CASSLVGGATGELFF. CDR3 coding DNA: TGTGCCAGCAGCTTAGTGGGCGGCGCCACCGGGGAGCTGTTTTTT.

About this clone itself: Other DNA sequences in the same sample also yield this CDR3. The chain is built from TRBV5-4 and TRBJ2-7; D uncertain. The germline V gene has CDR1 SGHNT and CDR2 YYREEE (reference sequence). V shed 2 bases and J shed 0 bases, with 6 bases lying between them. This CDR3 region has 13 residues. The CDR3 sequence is CASSLRDSYEQYF. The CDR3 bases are TGTGCCAGCAGCTTACGAGACTCCTACGAGCAGTACTTC.

CDR3 region: CASSLFGAETQYF. DNA of the CDR3: TGTGCCAGCAGCTTGTTTGGGGCTGAGACCCAGTACTTC. The V call is TRBV5-4, the J call TRBJ2-5, with TRBD1 as a possible D gene (5 bases). Germline V lookup: CDR1 SGHNT, CDR2 YYREEE (reference sequence). This CDR3 is built from 13 residues. With 1 base removed from V and 5 bases from J, the gap between germline ends came to 9 bases.

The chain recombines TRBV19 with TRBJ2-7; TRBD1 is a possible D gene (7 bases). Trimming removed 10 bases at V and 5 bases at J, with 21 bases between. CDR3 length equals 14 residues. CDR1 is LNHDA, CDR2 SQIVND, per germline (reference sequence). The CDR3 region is CATAGRGRFDEQYF. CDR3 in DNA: TGTGCCACCGCGGGAAGGGGGCGATTTGACGAGCAGTACTTC.

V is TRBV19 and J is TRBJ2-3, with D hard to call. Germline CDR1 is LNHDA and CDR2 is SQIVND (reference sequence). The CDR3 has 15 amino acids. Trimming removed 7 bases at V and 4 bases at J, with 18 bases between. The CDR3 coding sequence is TGTGCCAGTACTACAACAGACACCCGCCCAGATACGCAGTATTTT. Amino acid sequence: CASTTTDTRPDTQYF.

The CDR3 bases are TGTGCCAGCAGTGTGCAGGACGGCTATGGCTACACCTTC. This sequence encodes CASSVQDGYGYTF. The gene calls are TRBV2 and TRBJ1-2, with unresolved D. Trimming cost V 4 bases and J 4 bases, with 10 bases left between them. The V gene's germline CDR1 is SNHLY and CDR2 FYNNEI. CDR3 length: 13 amino acids.

The CDR3 coding sequence is TGTGCCAGCAGTGAAGCAACGGCAGGGAGGTCTGGCTACACCTTC. This encodes CASSEATAGRSGYTF. The chain links TRBV6-1 to TRBJ1-2; D possibly corresponds to TRBD1 (5 bases). V was shortened by 0 bases and J by 7 bases, with 15 bases between the two germline ends. Germline CDR1 MNHNS, CDR2 SASEGT. This CDR3 contains 15 residues.